This TCR beta chain appears in the sequencing data of a study of blood T cell repertoires in COVID-19. This CDR3 contains 19 residues. Deletions cut 4 bases from V and 3 bases from J, with 27 bases between. CDR1 and CDR2 from the germline V gene are LGHNA and YSLEER. Here immunoSEQ multiplex PCR was the method, and the copy in TCRdb shows in-frame clones only, minus some. The sample yields roughly 280,000 clones, 88% seen once. Participant ages covered 18 to 89 years across about two dozen US areas. The rearrangement uses TRBV4-3 and TRBJ1-2, with D tentatively TRBD1 (6 bases). This receptor was taken from a woman aged 45-65 years who had recovered from COVID-19. Source material: PBMCs or T cells enriched from blood (not recorded which). This CDR3 reads CASSRDLPRDRLGDYGYTF. The CDR3 nucleotides read TGCGCCAGCAGCCGGGATCTACCAAGAGACAGGCTTGGGGACTATGGCTACACCTTC.